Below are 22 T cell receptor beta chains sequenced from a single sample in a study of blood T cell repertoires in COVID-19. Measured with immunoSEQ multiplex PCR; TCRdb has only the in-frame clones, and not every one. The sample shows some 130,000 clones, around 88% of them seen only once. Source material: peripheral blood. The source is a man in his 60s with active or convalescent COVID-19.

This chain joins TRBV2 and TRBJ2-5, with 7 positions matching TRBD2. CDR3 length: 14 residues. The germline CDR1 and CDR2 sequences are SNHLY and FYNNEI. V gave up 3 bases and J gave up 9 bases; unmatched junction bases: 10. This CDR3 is CASSELAVLGAQYF. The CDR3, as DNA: TGTGCCAGCAGTGAGCTAGCGGTCCTTGGGGCCCAGTACTTC.

The CDR3 DNA reads as TGTGCCAGCAGTTACTCGCTTACCCTAGCGGGAGGGGGGTACAATGAGCAGTTCTTC. Amino acid sequence: CASSYSLTLAGGGYNEQFF. The chain has TRBV27 and TRBJ2-1; TRBD2 matches 12 bases. The CDR3 is 19 amino acids. V lost 4 bases, J lost 4 bases, and 14 bases stayed unmatched. The germline CDR1 and CDR2 sequences are MNHEY and SMNVEV (reference sequence).

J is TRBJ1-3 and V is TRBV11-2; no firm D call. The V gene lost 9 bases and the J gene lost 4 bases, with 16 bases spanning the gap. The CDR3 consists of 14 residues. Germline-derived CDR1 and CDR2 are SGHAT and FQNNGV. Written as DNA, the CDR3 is TGTGCCAGTAGTAGGAGATCCCAGGGAAACACCATATATTTT. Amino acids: CASSRRSQGNTIYF.

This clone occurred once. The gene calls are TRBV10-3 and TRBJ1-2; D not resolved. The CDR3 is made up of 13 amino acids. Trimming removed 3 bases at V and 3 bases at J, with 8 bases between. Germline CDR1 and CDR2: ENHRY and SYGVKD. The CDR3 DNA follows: TGTGCCATCAGTGAAAACGGTGACTATGGCTACACCTTC. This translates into CAISENGDYGYTF.

This chain's CDR3 is CASSPRLDEQYF. DNA of the CDR3: TGTGCCAGCAGCCCAAGACTAGACGAGCAGTACTTC. The genes are TRBV3-1 (or the pseudogene TRBV3-2) and TRBJ2-7; D is possibly TRBD2 (6 bases). CDR1 and CDR2 (germline): LGHDT, YNNKEL (reference sequence). The CDR3 length is 12 residues. V gave up 4 bases and J gave up 5 bases, with 9 bases separating them.

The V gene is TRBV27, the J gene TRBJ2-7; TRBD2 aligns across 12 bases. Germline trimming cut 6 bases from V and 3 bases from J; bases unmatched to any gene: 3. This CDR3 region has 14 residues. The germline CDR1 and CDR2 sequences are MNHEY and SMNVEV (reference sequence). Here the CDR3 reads CASSSLAGGYEQYF. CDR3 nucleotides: TGTGCCAGCAGCTCACTAGCGGGAGGCTACGAGCAGTACTTC.

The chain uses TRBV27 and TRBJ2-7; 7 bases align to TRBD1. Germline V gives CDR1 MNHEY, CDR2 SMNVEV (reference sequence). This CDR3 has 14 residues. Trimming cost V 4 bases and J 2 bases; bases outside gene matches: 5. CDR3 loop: CASSSWGTAYEQYF. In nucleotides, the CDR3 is TGTGCCAGCAGTTCCTGGGGGACAGCCTACGAGCAGTACTTC.

CDR3 amino acids: CASSEGQQETQYF. The CDR3 DNA follows: TGCGCCAGCAGCGAGGGACAGCAAGAGACCCAGTACTTC. The chain is built from TRBV5-1 and TRBJ2-5, with 7 positions matching TRBD1. The CDR3 is made up of 13 amino acids. Germline CDR1 is SGHRS and CDR2 is YFSETQ. V shed 4 bases and J 2 bases; nucleotides not matched to a gene: 2.

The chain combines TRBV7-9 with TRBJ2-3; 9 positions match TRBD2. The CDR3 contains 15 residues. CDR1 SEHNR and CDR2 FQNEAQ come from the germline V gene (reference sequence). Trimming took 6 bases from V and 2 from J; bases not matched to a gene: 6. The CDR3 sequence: CASRKAGGDTDTQYF. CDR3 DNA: TGTGCCAGCAGAAAAGCGGGAGGTGACACAGATACGCAGTATTTT.

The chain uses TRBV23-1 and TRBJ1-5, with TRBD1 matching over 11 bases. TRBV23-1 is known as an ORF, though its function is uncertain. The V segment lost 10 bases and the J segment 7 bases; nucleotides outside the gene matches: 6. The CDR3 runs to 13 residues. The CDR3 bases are TGCGCCAAAGGACAGGGGGCCCCCCAGCCCCAGCATTTT. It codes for CAKGQGAPQPQHF.

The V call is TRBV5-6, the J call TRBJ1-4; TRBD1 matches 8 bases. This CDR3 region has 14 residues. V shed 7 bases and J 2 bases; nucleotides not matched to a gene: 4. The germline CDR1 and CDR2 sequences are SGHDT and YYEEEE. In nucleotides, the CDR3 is TGTGCCAGCGGGAGGACAGGGACTAATGAAAAACTGTTTTTT. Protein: CASGRTGTNEKLFF.

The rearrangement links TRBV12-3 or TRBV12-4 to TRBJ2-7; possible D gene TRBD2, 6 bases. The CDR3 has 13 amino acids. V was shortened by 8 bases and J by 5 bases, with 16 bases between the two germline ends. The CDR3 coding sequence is TGTGCCAGCGGATCTAGCGTGTCCGACGAGCAGTACTTC. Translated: CASGSSVSDEQYF.

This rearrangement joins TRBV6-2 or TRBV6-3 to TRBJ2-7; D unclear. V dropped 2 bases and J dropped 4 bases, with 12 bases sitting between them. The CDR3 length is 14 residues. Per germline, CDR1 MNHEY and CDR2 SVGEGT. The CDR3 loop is CASSYGGALYEQYF. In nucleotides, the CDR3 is TGTGCCAGCAGTTACGGCGGAGCGCTTTACGAGCAGTACTTC.

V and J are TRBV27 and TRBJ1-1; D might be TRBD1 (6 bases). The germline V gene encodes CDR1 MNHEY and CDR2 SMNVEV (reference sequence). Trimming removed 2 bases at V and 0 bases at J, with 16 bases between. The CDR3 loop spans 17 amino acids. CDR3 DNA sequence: TGTGCCAGCAGTTTAGGGGGGGCGGTTGGAATGAACACTGAAGCTTTCTTT. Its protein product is CASSLGGAVGMNTEAFF.

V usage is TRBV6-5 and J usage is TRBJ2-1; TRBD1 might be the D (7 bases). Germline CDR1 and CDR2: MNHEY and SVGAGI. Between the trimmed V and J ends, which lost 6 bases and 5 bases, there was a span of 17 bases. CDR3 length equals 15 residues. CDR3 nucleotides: TGTGCCAGCAGCCAGGGACAGAGACTAGACAATGAGCAGTTCTTC. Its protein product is CASSQGQRLDNEQFF.

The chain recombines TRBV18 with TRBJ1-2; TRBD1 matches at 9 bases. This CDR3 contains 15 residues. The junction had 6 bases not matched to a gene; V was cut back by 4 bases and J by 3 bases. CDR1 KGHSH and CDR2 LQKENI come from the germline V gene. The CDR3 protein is CASSHGTGLYYGYTF. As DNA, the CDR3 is TGTGCCAGCTCACACGGGACAGGGCTTTACTATGGCTACACCTTC. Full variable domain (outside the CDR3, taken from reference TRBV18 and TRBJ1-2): NAGVMQNPRHLVRRRGQEARLRCSPMKGHSHVYWYRQLPEEGLKFMVYLQKENIIDESGMPKERFSAEFPKEGPSILRIQQVVRGDSAAYFCASSHGTGLYYGYTFGSGTRLTVV.

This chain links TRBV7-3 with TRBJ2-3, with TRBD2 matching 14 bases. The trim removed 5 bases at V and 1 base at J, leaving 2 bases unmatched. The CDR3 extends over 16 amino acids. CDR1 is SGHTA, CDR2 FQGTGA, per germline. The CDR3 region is CASSPGLAGGTDTQYF. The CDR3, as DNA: TGTGCCAGCAGCCCGGGACTAGCGGGGGGCACAGATACGCAGTATTTT.

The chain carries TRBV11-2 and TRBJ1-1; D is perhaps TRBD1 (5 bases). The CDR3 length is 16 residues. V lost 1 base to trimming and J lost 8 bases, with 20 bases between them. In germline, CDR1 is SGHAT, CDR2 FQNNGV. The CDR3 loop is CASSLVSLRGSEEAFF. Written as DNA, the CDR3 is TGTGCCAGCAGCTTAGTCTCCCTCCGGGGGAGCGAAGAAGCTTTCTTT. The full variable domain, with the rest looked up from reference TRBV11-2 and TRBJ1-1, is EAGVAQSPRYKIIEKRQSVAFWCNPISGHATLYWYQQILGQGPKLLIQFQNNGVVDDSQLPKDRFSAERLKGVDSTLKIQPAKLEDSAVYLCASSLVSLRGSEEAFFGQGTRLTVV.

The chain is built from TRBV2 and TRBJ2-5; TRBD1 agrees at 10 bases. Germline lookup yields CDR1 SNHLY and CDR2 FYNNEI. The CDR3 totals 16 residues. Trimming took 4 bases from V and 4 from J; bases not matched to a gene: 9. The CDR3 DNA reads TGTGCCAGCAGTGCTTCGACAGGGGGCATCCTAGAGACCCAGTACTTC. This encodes CASSASTGGILETQYF.

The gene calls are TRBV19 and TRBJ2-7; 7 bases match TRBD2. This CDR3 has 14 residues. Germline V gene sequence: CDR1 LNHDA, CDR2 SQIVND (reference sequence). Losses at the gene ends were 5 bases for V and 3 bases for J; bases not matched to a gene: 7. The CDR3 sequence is CASSVSSGNYEQYF. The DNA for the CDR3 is TGTGCCAGTAGTGTATCTAGCGGCAACTACGAGCAGTACTTC.

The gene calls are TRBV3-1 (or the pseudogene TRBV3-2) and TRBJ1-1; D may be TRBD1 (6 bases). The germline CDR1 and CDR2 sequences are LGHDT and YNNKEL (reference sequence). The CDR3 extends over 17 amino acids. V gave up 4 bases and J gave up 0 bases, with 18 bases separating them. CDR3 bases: TGTGCCAGCAGCCCTGGACAGAGAGTAACTTTGAACACTGAAGCTTTCTTT. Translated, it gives CASSPGQRVTLNTEAFF.

The CDR3 spells CASSTQTSEADTQYF. In DNA, the CDR3 is TGTGCCAGCAGCACTCAGACTAGCGAGGCAGATACGCAGTATTTT. J is TRBJ2-3 and V is TRBV7-2; 8 bases match TRBD2. Germline V gene lookup returns CDR1 SGHTA and CDR2 FQGNSA. This CDR3 comprises 15 residues. The V segment lost 5 bases and the J segment 4 bases; nucleotides outside the gene matches: 8.